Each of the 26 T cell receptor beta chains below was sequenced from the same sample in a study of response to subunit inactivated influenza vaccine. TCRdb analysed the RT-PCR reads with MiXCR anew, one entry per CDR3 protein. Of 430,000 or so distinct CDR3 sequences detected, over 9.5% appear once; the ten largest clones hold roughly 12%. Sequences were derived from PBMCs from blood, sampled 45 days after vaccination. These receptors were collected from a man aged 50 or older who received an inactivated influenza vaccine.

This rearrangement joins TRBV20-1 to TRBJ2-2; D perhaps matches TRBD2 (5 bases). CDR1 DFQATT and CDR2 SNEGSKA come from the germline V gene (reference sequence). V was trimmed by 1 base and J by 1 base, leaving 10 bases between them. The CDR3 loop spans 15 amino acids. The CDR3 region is CSARADSQNTGELFF. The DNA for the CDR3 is TGCAGTGCTAGAGCGGACTCCCAGAACACCGGGGAGCTGTTTTTT.

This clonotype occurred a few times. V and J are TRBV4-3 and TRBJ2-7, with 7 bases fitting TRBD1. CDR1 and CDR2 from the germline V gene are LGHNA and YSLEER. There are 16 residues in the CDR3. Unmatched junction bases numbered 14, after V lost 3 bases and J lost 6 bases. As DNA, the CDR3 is TGCGCCAGCAGCCAGAAAACTACAGGGGCTAGCCGCGAGCAGTACTTC. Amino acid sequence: CASSQKTTGASREQYF.

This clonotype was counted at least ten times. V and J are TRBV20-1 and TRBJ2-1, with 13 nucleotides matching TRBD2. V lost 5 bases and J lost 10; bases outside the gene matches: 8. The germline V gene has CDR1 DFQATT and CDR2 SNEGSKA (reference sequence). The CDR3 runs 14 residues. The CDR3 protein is CSARRTSGGIEQFF. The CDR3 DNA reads TGCAGTGCTCGTCGGACTAGCGGGGGAATCGAGCAGTTCTTC.

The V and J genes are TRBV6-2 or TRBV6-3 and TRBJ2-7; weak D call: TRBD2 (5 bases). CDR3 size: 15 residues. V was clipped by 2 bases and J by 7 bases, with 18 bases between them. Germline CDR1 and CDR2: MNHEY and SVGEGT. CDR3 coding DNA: TGTGCCAGCAGTTACCACTCCGGGCTAGGGAGTGAGCAGTACTTC. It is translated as CASSYHSGLGSEQYF.

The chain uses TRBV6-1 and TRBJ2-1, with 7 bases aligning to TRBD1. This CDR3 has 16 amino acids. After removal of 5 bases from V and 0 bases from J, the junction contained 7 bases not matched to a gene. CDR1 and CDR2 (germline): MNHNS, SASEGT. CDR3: CASSTGTDNSYNEQFF. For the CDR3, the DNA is TGTGCCAGCAGTACCGGGACAGATAACTCCTACAATGAGCAGTTCTTC.

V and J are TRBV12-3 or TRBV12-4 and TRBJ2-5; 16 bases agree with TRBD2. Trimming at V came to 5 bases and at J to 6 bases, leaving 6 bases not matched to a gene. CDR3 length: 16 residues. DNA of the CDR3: TGTGCCAGCAGTCCGGGACTAGCGGGGGGGCCGCAGACCCAGTACTTC. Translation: CASSPGLAGGPQTQYF.

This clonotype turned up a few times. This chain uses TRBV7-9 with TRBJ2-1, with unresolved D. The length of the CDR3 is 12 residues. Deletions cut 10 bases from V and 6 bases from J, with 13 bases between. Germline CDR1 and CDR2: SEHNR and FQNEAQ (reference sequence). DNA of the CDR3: TGTGCCACGCAGGCTAGTTTCAATGAGCAGTTCTTC. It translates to CATQASFNEQFF.

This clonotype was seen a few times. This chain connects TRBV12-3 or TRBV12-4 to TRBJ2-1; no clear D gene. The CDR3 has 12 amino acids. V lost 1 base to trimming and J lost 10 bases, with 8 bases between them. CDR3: CASSLGLKEQFF. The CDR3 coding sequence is TGTGCCAGCAGTTTAGGCCTGAAGGAGCAGTTCTTC.

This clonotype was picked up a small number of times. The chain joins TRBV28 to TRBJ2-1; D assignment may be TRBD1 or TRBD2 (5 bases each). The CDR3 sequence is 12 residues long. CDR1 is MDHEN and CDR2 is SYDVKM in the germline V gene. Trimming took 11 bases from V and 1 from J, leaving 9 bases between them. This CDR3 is CAWGRSYNEQFF. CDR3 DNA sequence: TGTGCCTGGGGGAGATCCTACAATGAGCAGTTCTTC.

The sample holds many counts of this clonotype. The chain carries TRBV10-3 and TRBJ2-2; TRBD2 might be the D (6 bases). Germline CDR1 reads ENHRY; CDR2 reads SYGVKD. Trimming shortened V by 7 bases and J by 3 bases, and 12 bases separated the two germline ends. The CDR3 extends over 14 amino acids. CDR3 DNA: TGTGCCATCATGGAGCGGAGGGACACCGGGGAGCTGTTTTTT. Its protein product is CAIMERRDTGELFF.

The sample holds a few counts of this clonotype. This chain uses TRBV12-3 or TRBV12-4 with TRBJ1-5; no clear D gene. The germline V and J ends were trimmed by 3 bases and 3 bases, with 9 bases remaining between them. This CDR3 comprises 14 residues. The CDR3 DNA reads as TGTGCCAGCAGTTTCCGACATTTCAATCAGCCCCAGCATTTT. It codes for CASSFRHFNQPQHF.

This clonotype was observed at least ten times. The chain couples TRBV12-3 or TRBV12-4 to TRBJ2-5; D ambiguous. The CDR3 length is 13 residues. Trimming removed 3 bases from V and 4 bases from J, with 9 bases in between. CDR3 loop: CASSLTAVETQYF. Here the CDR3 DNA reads TGTGCCAGCAGTTTGACTGCGGTAGAGACCCAGTACTTC.

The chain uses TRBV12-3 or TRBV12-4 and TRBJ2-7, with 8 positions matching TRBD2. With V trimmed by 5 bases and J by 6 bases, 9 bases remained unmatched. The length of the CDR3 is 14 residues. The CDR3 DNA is TGTGCCAGCAGTGGGATAGCGGGGCAGGCCGAGCAGTACTTC. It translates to CASSGIAGQAEQYF.

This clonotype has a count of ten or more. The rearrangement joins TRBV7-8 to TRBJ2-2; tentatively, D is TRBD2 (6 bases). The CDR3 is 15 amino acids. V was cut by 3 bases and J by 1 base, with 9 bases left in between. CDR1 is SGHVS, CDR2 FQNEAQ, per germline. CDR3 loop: CASSLGGRNTGELFF. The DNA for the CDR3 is TGTGCCAGCAGCTTGGGGGGACGGAACACCGGGGAGCTGTTTTTT.

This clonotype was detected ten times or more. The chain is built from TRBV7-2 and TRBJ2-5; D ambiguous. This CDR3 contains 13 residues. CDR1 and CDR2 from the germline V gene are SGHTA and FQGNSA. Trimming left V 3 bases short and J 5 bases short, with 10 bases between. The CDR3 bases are TGTGCCAGCAGCTTCAGACTGGATGAGACCCAGTACTTC. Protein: CASSFRLDETQYF. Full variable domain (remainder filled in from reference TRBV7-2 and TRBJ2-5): GAGVSQSPSNKVTEKGKDVELRCDPISGHTALYWYRQSLGQGLEFLIYFQGNSAPDKSGLPSDRFSAERTGGSVSTLTIQRTQQEDSAVYLCASSFRLDETQYFGPGTRLLVL.

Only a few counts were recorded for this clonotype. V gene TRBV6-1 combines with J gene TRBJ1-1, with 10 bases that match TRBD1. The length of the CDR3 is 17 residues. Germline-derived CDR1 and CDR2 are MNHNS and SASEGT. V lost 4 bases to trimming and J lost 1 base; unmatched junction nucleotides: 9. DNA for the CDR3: TGTGCCAGCAGTGTGGGACAGGGGAGTGCTCGGAACACTGAAGCTTTCTTT. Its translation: CASSVGQGSARNTEAFF.

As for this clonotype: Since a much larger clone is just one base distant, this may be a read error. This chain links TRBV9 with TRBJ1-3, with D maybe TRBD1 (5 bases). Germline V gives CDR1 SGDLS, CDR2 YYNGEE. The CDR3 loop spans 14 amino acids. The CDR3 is CASSVVGGGKTIYF. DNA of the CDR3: TGTGCCAGCAGCGTAGTAGGTGGGGGAAAGACCATATATTTT.

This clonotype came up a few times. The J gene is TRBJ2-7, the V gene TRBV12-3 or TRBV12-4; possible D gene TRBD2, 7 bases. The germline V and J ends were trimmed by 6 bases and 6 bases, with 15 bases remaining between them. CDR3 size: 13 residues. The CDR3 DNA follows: TGTGCCAGCAGCCAAGGGGGGGGCTTCGAGCAGTACTTC. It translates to CASSQGGGFEQYF.

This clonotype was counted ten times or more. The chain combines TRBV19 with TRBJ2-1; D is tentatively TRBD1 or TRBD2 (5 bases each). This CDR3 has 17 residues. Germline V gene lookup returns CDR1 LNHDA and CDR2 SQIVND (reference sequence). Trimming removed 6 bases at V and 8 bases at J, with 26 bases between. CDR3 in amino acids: CASSPLYSRGLGHEQFF. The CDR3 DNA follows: TGTGCCAGTAGCCCTCTTTACTCACGGGGCCTCGGCCATGAGCAGTTCTTC.

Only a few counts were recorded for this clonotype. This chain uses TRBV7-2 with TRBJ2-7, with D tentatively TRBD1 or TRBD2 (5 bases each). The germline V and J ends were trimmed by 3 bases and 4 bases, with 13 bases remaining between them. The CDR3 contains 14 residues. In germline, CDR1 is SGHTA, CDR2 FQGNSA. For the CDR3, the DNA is TGTGCCAGCAGCTTCGTCGGGACCGCGTACGAGCAGTACTTC. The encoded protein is CASSFVGTAYEQYF.

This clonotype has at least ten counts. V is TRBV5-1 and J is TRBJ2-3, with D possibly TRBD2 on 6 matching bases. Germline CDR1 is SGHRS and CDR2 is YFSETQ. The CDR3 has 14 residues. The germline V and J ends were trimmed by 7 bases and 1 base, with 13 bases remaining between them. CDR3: CASDLTGGTDTQYF. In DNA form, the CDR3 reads TGCGCCAGCGACTTAACGGGAGGCACAGATACGCAGTATTTT.

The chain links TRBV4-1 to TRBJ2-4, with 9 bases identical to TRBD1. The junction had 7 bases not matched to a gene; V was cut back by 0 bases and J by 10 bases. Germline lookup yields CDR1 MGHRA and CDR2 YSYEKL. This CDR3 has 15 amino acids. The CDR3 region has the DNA TGCGCCAGCAGCCAAGATAGCGACAGGGGGACGATTCAGTACTTC. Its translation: CASSQDSDRGTIQYF.

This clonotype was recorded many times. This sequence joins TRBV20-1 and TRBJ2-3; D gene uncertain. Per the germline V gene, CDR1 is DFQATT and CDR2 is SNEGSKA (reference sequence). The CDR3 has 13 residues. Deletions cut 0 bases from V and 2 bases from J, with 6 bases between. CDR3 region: CSARDPDTDTQYF. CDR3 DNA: TGCAGTGCTAGAGATCCGGACACAGATACGCAGTATTTT.

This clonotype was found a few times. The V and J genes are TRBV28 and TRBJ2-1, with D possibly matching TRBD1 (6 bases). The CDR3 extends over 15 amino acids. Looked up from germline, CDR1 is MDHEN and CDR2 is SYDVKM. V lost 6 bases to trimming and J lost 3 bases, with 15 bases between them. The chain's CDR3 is CASRILGTNYNEQFF. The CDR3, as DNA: TGTGCCAGCAGGATACTCGGGACAAACTACAATGAGCAGTTCTTC.

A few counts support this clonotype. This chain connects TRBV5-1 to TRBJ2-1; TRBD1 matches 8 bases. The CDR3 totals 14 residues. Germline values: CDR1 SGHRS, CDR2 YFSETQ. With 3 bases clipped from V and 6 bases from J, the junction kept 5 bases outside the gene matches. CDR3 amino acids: CASSSGQGVNEQFF. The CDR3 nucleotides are TGCGCCAGCAGCTCCGGACAGGGAGTCAATGAGCAGTTCTTC.

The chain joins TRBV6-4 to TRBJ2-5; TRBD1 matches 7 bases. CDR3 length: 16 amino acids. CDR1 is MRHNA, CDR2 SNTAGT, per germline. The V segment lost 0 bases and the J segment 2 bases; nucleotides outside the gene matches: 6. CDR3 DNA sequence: TGTGCCAGCAGTGACTCTCTACAGGGGAAACAAGAGACCCAGTACTTC. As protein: CASSDSLQGKQETQYF.